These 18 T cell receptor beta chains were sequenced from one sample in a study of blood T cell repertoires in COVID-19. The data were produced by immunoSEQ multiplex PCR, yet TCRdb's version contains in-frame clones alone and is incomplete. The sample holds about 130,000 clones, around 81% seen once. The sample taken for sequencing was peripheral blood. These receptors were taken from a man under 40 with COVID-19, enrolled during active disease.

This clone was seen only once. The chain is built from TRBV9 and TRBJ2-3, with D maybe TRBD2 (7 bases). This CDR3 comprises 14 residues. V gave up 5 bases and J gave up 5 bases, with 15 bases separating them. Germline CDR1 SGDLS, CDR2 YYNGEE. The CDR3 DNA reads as TGTGCCAGCAGTCCCTTTAGGGGGGGAGATACGCAGTATTTT. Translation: CASSPFRGGDTQYF.

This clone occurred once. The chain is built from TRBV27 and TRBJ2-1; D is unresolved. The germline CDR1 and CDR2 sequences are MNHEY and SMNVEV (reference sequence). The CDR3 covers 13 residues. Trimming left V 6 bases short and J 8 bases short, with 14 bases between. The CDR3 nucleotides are TGTGCCAGCAGCCCCAACGCGGCCCATGAGCAGTTCTTC. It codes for CASSPNAAHEQFF.

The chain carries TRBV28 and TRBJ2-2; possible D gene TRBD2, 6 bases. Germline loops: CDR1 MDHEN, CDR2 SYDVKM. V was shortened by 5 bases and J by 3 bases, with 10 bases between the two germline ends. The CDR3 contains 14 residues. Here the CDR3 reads CASSPGTDTGELFF. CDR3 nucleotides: TGTGCCAGCAGTCCCGGGACTGACACCGGGGAGCTGTTTTTT.

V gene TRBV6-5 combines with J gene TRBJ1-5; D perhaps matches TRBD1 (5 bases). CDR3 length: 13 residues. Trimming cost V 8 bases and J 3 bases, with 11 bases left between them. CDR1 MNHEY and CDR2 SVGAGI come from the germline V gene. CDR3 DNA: TGTGCCAGCCGGGGGAGCTACAATCAGCCCCAGCATTTT. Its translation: CASRGSYNQPQHF.

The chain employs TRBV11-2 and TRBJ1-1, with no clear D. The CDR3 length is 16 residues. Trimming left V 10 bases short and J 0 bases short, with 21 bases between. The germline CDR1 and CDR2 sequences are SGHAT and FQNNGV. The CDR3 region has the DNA TGTGCCACCCTACCAGGCGACGGGAGATTGAACACTGAAGCTTTCTTT. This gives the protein CATLPGDGRLNTEAFF.

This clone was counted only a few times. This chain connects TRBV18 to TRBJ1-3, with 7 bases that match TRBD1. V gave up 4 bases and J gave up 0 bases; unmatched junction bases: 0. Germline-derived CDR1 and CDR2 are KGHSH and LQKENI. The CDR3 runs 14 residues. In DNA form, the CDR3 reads TGTGCCAGCTCACGGGACAGCTCTGGAAACACCATATATTTT. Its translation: CASSRDSSGNTIYF.

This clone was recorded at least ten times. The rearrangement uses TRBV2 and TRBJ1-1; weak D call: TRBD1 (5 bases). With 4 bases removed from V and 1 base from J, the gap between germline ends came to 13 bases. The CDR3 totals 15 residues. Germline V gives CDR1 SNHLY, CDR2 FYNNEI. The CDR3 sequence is CASSGPGGTNTEAFF. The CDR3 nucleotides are TGTGCCAGCAGTGGACCGGGAGGGACGAACACTGAAGCTTTCTTT.

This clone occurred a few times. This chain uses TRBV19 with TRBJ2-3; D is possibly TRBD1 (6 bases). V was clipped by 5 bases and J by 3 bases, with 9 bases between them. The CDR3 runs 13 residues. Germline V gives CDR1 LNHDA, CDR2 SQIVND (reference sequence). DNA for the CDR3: TGTGCCAGTAGTTTCAGGGGAACAGATACGCAGTATTTT. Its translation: CASSFRGTDTQYF.

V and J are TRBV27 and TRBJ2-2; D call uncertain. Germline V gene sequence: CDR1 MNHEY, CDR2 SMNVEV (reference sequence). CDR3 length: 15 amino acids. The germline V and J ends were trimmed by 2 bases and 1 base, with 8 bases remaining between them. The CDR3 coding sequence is TGTGCCAGCAGTTTAGTCCAGGAGAACACCGGGGAGCTGTTTTTT. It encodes CASSLVQENTGELFF.

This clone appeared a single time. The CDR3 DNA follows: TGTGCCAGCAGTATACAGGATTCACCCCTCCACTTT. Its translation: CASSIQDSPLHF. The rearrangement links TRBV28 to TRBJ1-6, with a weak D call TRBD1 (5 bases). V was clipped by 5 bases and J by 8 bases, with 7 bases between them. This CDR3 is built from 12 residues. In germline, CDR1 is MDHEN, CDR2 SYDVKM.

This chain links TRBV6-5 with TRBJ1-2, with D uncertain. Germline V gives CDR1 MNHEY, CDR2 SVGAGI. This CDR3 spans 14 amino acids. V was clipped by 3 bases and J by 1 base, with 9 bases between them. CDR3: CASSYNRDNYGYTF. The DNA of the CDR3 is TGTGCCAGCAGTTATAATCGGGATAACTATGGCTACACCTTC.

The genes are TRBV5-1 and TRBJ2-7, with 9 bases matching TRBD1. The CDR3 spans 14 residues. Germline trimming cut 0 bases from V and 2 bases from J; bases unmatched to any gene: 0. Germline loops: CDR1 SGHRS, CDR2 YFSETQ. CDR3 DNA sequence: TGCGCCAGCAGCTTGGGGACAGGGGCCTACGAGCAGTACTTC. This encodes CASSLGTGAYEQYF.

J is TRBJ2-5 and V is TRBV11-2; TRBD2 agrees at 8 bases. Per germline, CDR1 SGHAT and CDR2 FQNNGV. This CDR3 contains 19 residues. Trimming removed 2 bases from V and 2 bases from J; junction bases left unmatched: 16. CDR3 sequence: CASSLLRINSGSIQETQYF. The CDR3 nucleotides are TGTGCCAGCAGCTTACTTCGGATTAACAGCGGGAGTATTCAAGAGACCCAGTACTTC. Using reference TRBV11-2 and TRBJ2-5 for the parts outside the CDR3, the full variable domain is EAGVAQSPRYKIIEKRQSVAFWCNPISGHATLYWYQQILGQGPKLLIQFQNNGVVDDSQLPKDRFSAERLKGVDSTLKIQPAKLEDSAVYLCASSLLRINSGSIQETQYFGPGTRLLVL.

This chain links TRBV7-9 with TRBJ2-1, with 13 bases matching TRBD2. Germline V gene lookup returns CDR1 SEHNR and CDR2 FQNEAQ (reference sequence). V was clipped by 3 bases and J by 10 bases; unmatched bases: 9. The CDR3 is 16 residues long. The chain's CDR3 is CASSFSGTSGTREQFF. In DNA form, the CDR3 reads TGTGCCAGCAGCTTTTCGGGGACTAGCGGGACTCGAGAGCAGTTCTTC.

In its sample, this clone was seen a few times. CDR3 region: CASSLYGVGGEKLFF. CDR3 DNA sequence: TGTGCCAGCAGCTTGTACGGGGTGGGCGGTGAAAAACTGTTTTTT. The chain uses TRBV5-6 and TRBJ1-4; no definite D call. The CDR3 loop spans 15 amino acids. Germline CDR1 is SGHDT and CDR2 is YYEEEE. V gave up 1 base and J gave up 7 bases, with 14 bases separating them.

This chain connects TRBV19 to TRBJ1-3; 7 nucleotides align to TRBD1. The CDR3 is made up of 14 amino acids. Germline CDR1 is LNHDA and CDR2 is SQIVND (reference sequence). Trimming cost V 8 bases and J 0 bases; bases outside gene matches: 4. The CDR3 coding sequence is TGTGCCAGTCACAGGGGCACCTCTGGAAACACCATATATTTT. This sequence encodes CASHRGTSGNTIYF.

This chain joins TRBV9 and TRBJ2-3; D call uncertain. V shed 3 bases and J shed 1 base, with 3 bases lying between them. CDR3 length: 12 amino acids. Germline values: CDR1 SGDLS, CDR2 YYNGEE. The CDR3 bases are TGTGCCAGCAGCGCTGGCACAGATACGCAGTATTTT. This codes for CASSAGTDTQYF. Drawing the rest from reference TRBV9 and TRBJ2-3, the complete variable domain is DSGVTQTPKHLITATGQRVTLRCSPRSGDLSVYWYQQSLDQGLQFLIQYYNGEERAKGNILERFSAQQFPDLHSELNLSSLELGDSALYFCASSAGTDTQYFGPGTRLTVL.

The CDR3 region has the DNA TGTGCCAGCACCCCGAGTTACAAGGGGTTTGGGGCCAACGTCCTGACTTTC. Translating it yields CASTPSYKGFGANVLTF. The rearrangement links TRBV7-7 to TRBJ2-6; D perhaps matches TRBD1 (5 bases). This CDR3 is built from 17 residues. The germline V gene encodes CDR1 SSHAT and CDR2 FNYEAQ (reference sequence). Trimming removed 7 bases at V and 3 bases at J, with 19 bases between. Full variable domain (missing parts from reference TRBV7-7 and TRBJ2-6): GAGVSQSPRYKVTKRGQDVTLRCDPISSHATLYWYQQALGQGPEFLTYFNYEAQPDKSGLPSDRFSAERPEGSISTLTIQRTEQRDSAMYRCASTPSYKGFGANVLTFGAGSRLTVL.